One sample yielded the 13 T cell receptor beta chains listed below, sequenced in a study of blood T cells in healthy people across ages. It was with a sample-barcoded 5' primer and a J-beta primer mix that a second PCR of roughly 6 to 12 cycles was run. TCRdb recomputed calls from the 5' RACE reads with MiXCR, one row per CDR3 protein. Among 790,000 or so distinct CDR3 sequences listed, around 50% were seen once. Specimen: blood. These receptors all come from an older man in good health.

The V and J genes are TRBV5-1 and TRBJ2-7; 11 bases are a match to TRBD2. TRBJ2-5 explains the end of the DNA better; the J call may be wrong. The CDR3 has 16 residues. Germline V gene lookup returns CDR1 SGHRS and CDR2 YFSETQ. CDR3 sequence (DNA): TGCGCCAGCAGCTTGGTGCTAGCGGGAGGTCTGGAGACCCAGTACTTC. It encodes CASSLVLAGGLETQYF.

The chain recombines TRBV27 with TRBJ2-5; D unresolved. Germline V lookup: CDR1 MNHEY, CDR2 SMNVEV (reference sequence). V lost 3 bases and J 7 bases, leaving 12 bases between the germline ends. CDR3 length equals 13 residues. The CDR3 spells CASSFQPMGTQYF. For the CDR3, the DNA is TGTGCCAGCAGTTTTCAGCCCATGGGGACCCAGTACTTC.

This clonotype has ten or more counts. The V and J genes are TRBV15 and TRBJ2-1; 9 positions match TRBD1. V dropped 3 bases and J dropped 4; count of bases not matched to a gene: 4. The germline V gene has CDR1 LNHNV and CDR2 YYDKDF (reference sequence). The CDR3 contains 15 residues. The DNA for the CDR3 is TGTGCCACCAGCAGGCCCGGGACAGGGTACAATGAGCAGTTCTTC. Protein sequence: CATSRPGTGYNEQFF.

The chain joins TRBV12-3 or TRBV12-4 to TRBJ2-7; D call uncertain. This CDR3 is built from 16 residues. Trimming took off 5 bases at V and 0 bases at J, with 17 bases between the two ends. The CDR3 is CASSPHGPAGSYEQYF. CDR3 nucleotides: TGTGCCAGCAGTCCTCACGGGCCAGCCGGCTCCTACGAGCAGTACTTC.

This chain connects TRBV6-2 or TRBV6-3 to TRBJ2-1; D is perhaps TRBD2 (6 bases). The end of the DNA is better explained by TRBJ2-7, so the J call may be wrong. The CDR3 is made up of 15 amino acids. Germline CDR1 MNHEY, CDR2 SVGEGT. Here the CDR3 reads CASTIREPSYNEQYF. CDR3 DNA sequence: TGTGCCAGCACCATACGGGAGCCCTCCTACAATGAGCAGTACTTC.

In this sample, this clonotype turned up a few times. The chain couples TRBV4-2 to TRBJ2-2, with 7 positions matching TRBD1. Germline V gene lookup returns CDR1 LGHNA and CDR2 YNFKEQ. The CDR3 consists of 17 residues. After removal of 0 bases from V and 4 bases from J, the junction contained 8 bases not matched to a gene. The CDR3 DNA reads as TGTGCCAGCAGCCAAGATTCGGGGACAGTCCGCACCGGGGAGCTGTTTTTT. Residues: CASSQDSGTVRTGELFF.

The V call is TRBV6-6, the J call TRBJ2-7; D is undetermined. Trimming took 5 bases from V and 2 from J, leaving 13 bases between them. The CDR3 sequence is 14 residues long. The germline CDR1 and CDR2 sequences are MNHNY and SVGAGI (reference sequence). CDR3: CASSDRSTTYEQYF. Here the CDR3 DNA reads TGTGCCAGCAGTGACCGCAGTACGACCTACGAGCAGTACTTC.

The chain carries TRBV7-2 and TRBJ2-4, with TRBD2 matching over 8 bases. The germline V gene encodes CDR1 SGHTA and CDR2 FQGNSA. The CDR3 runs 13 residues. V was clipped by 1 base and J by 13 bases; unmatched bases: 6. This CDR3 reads CASSLGLAKEQYF. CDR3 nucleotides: TGTGCCAGCAGCTTAGGACTAGCGAAAGAGCAGTACTTC.

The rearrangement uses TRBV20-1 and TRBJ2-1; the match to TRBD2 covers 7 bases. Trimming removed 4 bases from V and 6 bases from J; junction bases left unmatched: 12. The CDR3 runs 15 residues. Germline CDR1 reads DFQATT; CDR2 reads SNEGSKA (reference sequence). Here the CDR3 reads CSATPPGGFGNEQFF. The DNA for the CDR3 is TGCAGTGCTACCCCGCCGGGAGGTTTTGGCAATGAGCAGTTCTTC.

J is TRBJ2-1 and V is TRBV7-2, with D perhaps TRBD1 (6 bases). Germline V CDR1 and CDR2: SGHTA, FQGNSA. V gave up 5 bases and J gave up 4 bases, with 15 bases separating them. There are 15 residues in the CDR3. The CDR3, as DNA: TGTGCCAGCAGCGAACCACAGGGCGTATACAATGAGCAGTTCTTC. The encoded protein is CASSEPQGVYNEQFF.

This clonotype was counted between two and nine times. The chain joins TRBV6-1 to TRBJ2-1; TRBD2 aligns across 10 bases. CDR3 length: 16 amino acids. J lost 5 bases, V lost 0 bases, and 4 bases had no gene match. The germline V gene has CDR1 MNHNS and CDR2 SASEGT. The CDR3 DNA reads TGTGCCAGCAGTGAAGCTACAGCGGGAGGGCACAATGAGCAGTTCTTC. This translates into CASSEATAGGHNEQFF.

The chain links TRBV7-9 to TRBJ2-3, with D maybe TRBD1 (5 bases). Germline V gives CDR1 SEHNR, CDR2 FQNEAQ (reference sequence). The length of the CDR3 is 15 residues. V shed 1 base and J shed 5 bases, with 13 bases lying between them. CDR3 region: CASSLVRQMGDTQYF. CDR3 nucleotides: TGTGCCAGCAGCTTAGTGCGACAGATGGGAGATACGCAGTATTTT.

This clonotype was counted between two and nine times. The CDR3 is CASSQISGSSEQYF. The CDR3 nucleotides are TGTGCCAGCAGCCAGATTAGCGGGAGTAGTGAGCAGTACTTC. This sequence joins TRBV3-1 and TRBJ2-5; 9 bases fit TRBD2. Trimming removed 3 bases from V and 11 bases from J; junction bases left unmatched: 10. The CDR3 totals 14 residues. Germline assignment: CDR1 LGHDT and CDR2 YNNKEL (reference sequence).